Below, 28 T cell receptor beta chains from the same sample are listed, as sequenced in a study of CD8 T cells in ankylosing spondylitis. Study results and caveats: Characteristic of ankylosing spondylitis blood, it appeared, was a TCR beta motif comprising fewer than 10 highly homologous variants.

For these receptors, no antigen is known. TCRdb processed the 5' RACE reads anew with MiXCR; each CDR3 protein has one entry. This table has fewer than 550,000 distinct CDR3 sequences, over 4% appearing once. Sequencing was carried out using blood, either unsorted or a sorted T cell fraction (not recorded which). The receptor source for this set is a male donor with ankylosing spondylitis.

This clonotype was observed many times. This chain joins TRBV9 and TRBJ1-5, with TRBD1 identical over 8 bases. Germline V gene lookup returns CDR1 SGDLS and CDR2 YYNGEE. The CDR3 sequence is 14 residues long. V was pared by 4 bases and J by 6 bases, with 6 bases of the junction left unmatched. The CDR3 region is CASSPTGVGQPQHF. The DNA of the CDR3 is TGTGCCAGCAGCCCGACAGGGGTCGGTCAGCCCCAGCATTTT.

This clonotype was counted at least ten times. The chain links TRBV28 to TRBJ2-1; the match to TRBD2 covers 7 bases. The germline CDR1 and CDR2 sequences are MDHEN and SYDVKM. The CDR3 extends over 16 amino acids. Trimming at V came to 6 bases and at J to 0 bases, leaving 8 bases not matched to a gene. As DNA, the CDR3 is TGTGCCAGCAGCAGCATGGGGGGGTACTCCTACAATGAGCAGTTCTTC. Translating it yields CASSSMGGYSYNEQFF.

The chain links TRBV7-8 to TRBJ2-5; no definite D call. The V and J ends lost 5 bases and 2 bases respectively, with 12 bases between them. CDR3 length: 14 amino acids. Per the germline V gene, CDR1 is SGHVS and CDR2 is FQNEAQ. The DNA of the CDR3 is TGTGCCAGCAGCCGGAACGAAGCTCAAGAGACCCAGTACTTC. Its protein is CASSRNEAQETQYF.

This clonotype showed up many times. The chain couples TRBV20-1 to TRBJ1-1; 7 bases are a match to TRBD1. The trim removed 6 bases at V and 6 bases at J, leaving 4 bases unmatched. Per the germline V gene, CDR1 is DFQATT and CDR2 is SNEGSKA (reference sequence). The CDR3 sequence is 11 residues long. The CDR3 sequence: CSARGQPEAFF. The CDR3 nucleotides are TGCAGTGCAAGGGGACAGCCTGAAGCTTTCTTT.

This clonotype was observed at least ten times. The V call is TRBV7-2, the J call TRBJ2-5, with no clear D. V shed 3 bases and J shed 9 bases, with 14 bases lying between them. Germline loops: CDR1 SGHTA, CDR2 FQGNSA. This CDR3 has 13 residues. This CDR3 reads CASSFLGGSAQYF. CDR3 coding DNA: TGTGCCAGCAGCTTTTTGGGTGGATCGGCCCAGTACTTC.

Many counts were recorded for this clonotype. The chain combines TRBV24-1 with TRBJ2-1; D is perhaps TRBD1 (6 bases). Trimming took off 2 bases at V and 5 bases at J, with 9 bases between the two ends. The CDR3 covers 14 residues. The germline gives CDR1 KGHDR, CDR2 SFDVKD. The CDR3 here is CATSDSWTDNEQFF. CDR3 DNA sequence: TGTGCCACCAGTGATTCCTGGACAGACAATGAGCAGTTCTTC.

This clonotype was picked up many times. The rearrangement links TRBV20-1 to TRBJ2-2; D call uncertain. In germline, CDR1 is DFQATT, CDR2 SNEGSKA (reference sequence). The length of the CDR3 is 14 residues. The V end was cut by 3 bases, the J end by 0 bases, with 8 bases between. CDR3 DNA sequence: TGCAGTGCTAGTGTCGGACCGAACACCGGGGAGCTGTTTTTT. It specifies CSASVGPNTGELFF.

This clonotype was counted many times. The chain joins TRBV20-1 to TRBJ1-5, with D perhaps matching TRBD1 (5 bases). V lost 0 bases and J lost 7, with 7 bases in between. Germline-derived CDR1 and CDR2 are DFQATT and SNEGSKA (reference sequence). The CDR3 covers 12 residues. The CDR3 DNA reads as TGCAGTGCTAGAGATGGGGGGCAGCCCCAGCATTTT. It encodes CSARDGGQPQHF.

At least ten counts were recorded for this clonotype. The gene calls are TRBV6-5 and TRBJ1-2; the D is unclear. CDR1 and CDR2 (germline): MNHEY, SVGAGI. CDR3 length: 15 residues. V was pared by 4 bases and J by 0 bases, with 12 bases between. CDR3 sequence reads: CASSSITKANYGYTF. DNA of the CDR3: TGTGCCAGCAGTTCAATAACTAAAGCTAACTATGGCTACACCTTC.

This clonotype was counted many times. This rearrangement joins TRBV12-3 or TRBV12-4 to TRBJ1-5; D is uncertain. The V and J ends lost 6 bases and 9 bases respectively, with 15 bases between them. The CDR3 sequence is 13 residues long. The CDR3 DNA follows: TGTGCCAGCAGCCCTTGGGCTGGGCGGCCCCAGCATTTT. Translation gives CASSPWAGRPQHF.

This clonotype was seen a handful of times. The chain couples TRBV11-2 to TRBJ2-7; no clear D gene. With 4 bases removed from V and 3 bases from J, the gap between germline ends came to 19 bases. The CDR3 covers 16 residues. The V gene's germline CDR1 is SGHAT and CDR2 FQNNGV. The CDR3 protein is CASSSSSSPIIYEQYF. The CDR3 nucleotides read TGTGCCAGCAGCTCTTCGTCCAGTCCGATAATCTACGAGCAGTACTTC.

This clonotype came up many times. The chain links TRBV5-1 to TRBJ2-1; the match to TRBD2 covers 12 bases. Trimming cost V 4 bases and J 7 bases; bases outside gene matches: 6. Per germline, CDR1 SGHRS and CDR2 YFSETQ. CDR3 length: 15 residues. In nucleotides, the CDR3 is TGCGCCAGCAGCAGGATACTAGCGGGGGGAAATGAGCAGTTCTTC. Residues: CASSRILAGGNEQFF.

J is TRBJ1-2 and V is TRBV5-3; perhaps TRBD1 as D (5 bases). TRBV5-3 is recorded as an ORF, its role being uncertain. Trimming shortened V by 9 bases and J by 1 base, and 13 bases separated the two germline ends. CDR3 length equals 13 residues. CDR3 coding DNA: TGTGCCATGGGCCGGGGGATTAACTATGGCTACACCTTC. Amino acid sequence: CAMGRGINYGYTF.

This clonotype has ten or more counts. The chain has TRBV10-3 and TRBJ2-3; 15 bases map to TRBD2. The CDR3 is 16 amino acids. Germline CDR1 reads ENHRY; CDR2 reads SYGVKD. The trim removed 11 bases at V and 1 base at J, leaving 7 bases unmatched. The CDR3 DNA reads TGTGCCGTCGGGACTAGCGGGAGGAGCGGCACAGATACGCAGTATTTT. Translating gives CAVGTSGRSGTDTQYF.

This clonotype occurred many times. This chain joins TRBV7-9 and TRBJ1-2, with D unclear. CDR3 length: 10 residues. The germline gives CDR1 SEHNR, CDR2 FQNEAQ (reference sequence). With 10 bases removed from V and 4 bases from J, the gap between germline ends came to 7 bases. CDR3 amino acids: CAIEAYGYTF. The CDR3 DNA is TGTGCCATAGAAGCCTATGGCTACACCTTC.

This clonotype was seen at least ten times. This chain uses TRBV12-3 or TRBV12-4 with TRBJ2-2, with 8 bases fitting TRBD1. The CDR3 runs to 17 residues. After removal of 3 bases from V and 5 bases from J, the junction contained 11 bases not matched to a gene. The CDR3 bases are TGTGCCAGCAGTTTCAGGAAGACAGGGGCGCTGACCGGGGAGCTGTTTTTT. Residues: CASSFRKTGALTGELFF.

This clonotype was recorded many times. The chain uses TRBV7-9 and TRBJ2-3; no reliable D call. The CDR3 is 13 residues long. Germline loops: CDR1 SEHNR, CDR2 FQNEAQ (reference sequence). V gave up 5 bases and J gave up 6 bases, with 12 bases separating them. This chain's CDR3 is CASSLIAPDTQYF. The CDR3 coding sequence is TGTGCCAGCAGCCTCATCGCGCCGGATACGCAGTATTTT.

This clonotype was seen a handful of times. J is TRBJ2-1 and V is TRBV24-1, with a tentative D call TRBD2 (5 bases). The V end lost 3 bases, the J end lost 0 bases, and 17 bases lay between the germline ends. The CDR3 sequence is 18 residues long. CDR1 is KGHDR, CDR2 SFDVKD, per germline. The CDR3 region has the DNA TGTGCCACCAGTGATCCCTCCCGGACTCCGAGCTCCTACAATGAGCAGTTCTTC. It yields the protein CATSDPSRTPSSYNEQFF.

Many counts were recorded for this clonotype. This sequence joins TRBV6-5 and TRBJ2-5; TRBD1 is a possible D gene (6 bases). Trimming removed 4 bases from V and 5 bases from J, with 14 bases in between. Germline V gene data show CDR1 as MNHEY and CDR2 as SVGAGI. This CDR3 has 14 amino acids. CDR3 DNA sequence: TGTGCCAGCAGTTCCATGCAGGGGCGGGAGACCCAGTACTTC. Translation gives CASSSMQGRETQYF.

This clonotype was detected ten times or more. The genes are TRBV27 and TRBJ1-5, with D maybe TRBD1 (6 bases). This CDR3 contains 14 residues. Trimming stripped 5 bases from V and 3 bases from J, with 11 bases between. Germline-derived CDR1 and CDR2 are MNHEY and SMNVEV (reference sequence). CDR3 bases: TGTGCCAGCAGTACGACAGGCCTCAATCAGCCCCAGCATTTT. This gives the protein CASSTTGLNQPQHF.

There are many counts of this clonotype. The chain couples TRBV28 to TRBJ1-1, with no clear D. This CDR3 has 15 residues. Germline V CDR1 and CDR2: MDHEN, SYDVKM. V shed 6 bases and J shed 2 bases, with 16 bases lying between them. The CDR3 DNA is TGTGCCAGCAGACAACCTTCCCAAGGAAACACTGAAGCTTTCTTT. Its translation is CASRQPSQGNTEAFF.

Many counts were recorded for this clonotype. The V gene is TRBV5-1, the J gene TRBJ2-5, with D unclear. This CDR3 comprises 14 residues. V gave up 0 bases and J gave up 0 bases, with 6 bases separating them. The germline V gene encodes CDR1 SGHRS and CDR2 YFSETQ. Here the CDR3 DNA reads TGCGCCAGCAGCTTGGCAGGAAACCAAGAGACCCAGTACTTC. Amino acids: CASSLAGNQETQYF.

This clonotype was seen at least ten times. As the CDR3 is not closed by the conserved phenylalanine or tryptophan, this likely results from a read error. The genes are TRBV24-1 and TRBJ1-5; a possible D gene is TRBD1 (5 bases). Trimming took off 5 bases at V and 2 bases at J, with 12 bases between the two ends. Germline V gives CDR1 KGHDR, CDR2 SFDVKD. The CDR3 totals 15 residues. The CDR3 loop is CATSVGGFGNQPQHY. CDR3 sequence (DNA): TGTGCCACCAGTGTTGGGGGATTCGGCAATCAGCCCCAGCATTAT.

This clonotype has at least ten counts. This chain joins TRBV5-5 and TRBJ1-5, with 9 bases aligning to TRBD1. V lost 4 bases, J lost 5 bases, and 10 bases stayed unmatched. The V gene's germline CDR1 is SGHKS and CDR2 YYEKEE (reference sequence). This CDR3 is 16 amino acids long. CDR3 in DNA: TGTGCCAGCAGCATAAACGCCTGGGACAGGGATCAGCCCCAGCATTTT. Protein: CASSINAWDRDQPQHF.

This clonotype was seen repeatedly, ten times or more. This sequence joins TRBV5-1 and TRBJ1-1, with 9 bases identical to TRBD1. The CDR3 has 15 amino acids. V was clipped by 3 bases and J by 6 bases; unmatched bases: 9. From germline, CDR1 is SGHRS and CDR2 YFSETQ. Here the CDR3 reads CASSWLDRGNSEAFF. The CDR3 DNA follows: TGCGCCAGCAGCTGGCTGGACAGGGGAAATTCTGAAGCTTTCTTT.

The chain uses TRBV18 and TRBJ2-3; 8 bases align to TRBD1. The junction had 11 bases not matched to a gene; V was cut back by 4 bases and J by 2 bases. The CDR3 has 17 residues. CDR1 KGHSH and CDR2 LQKENI come from the germline V gene. The CDR3 sequence: CASSHAFRTGSTDTQYF. CDR3 DNA: TGTGCCAGCTCACACGCCTTCCGGACAGGGTCCACAGATACGCAGTATTTT.

This clonotype was found many times. The V and J genes are TRBV20-1 and TRBJ2-3; D unresolved. The CDR3 totals 14 residues. Germline values: CDR1 DFQATT, CDR2 SNEGSKA (reference sequence). Trimming left V 0 bases short and J 3 bases short, with 10 bases between. CDR3 bases: TGCAGTGCTAGAGATCCCCTAGTAACAGATACGCAGTATTTT. Its translation is CSARDPLVTDTQYF.

This clonotype was seen ten or more times. This rearrangement joins TRBV5-1 to TRBJ2-7, with D tentatively TRBD1 (6 bases). The CDR3 consists of 14 residues. V gave up 0 bases and J gave up 6 bases, with 13 bases separating them. Germline lookup yields CDR1 SGHRS and CDR2 YFSETQ. In DNA form, the CDR3 reads TGCGCCAGCAGCTTGGGAGGGGGTCGAAGCGAGCAGTACTTC. Amino acids: CASSLGGGRSEQYF.